This entry lists 22 T cell receptor beta chains sequenced from one sample in a study of control samples from healthy donors and cancer patients. Using immunoSEQ multiplex PCR, the repertoire was profiled, and TCRdb retains in-frame clones only, with some absent. The data show tens of thousands of clones, 75% to 95% seen once. Sequenced input: blood. These receptor sequences come from a young man in good health.

V is TRBV4-3 and J is TRBJ1-1; 9 bases fit TRBD1. V dropped 4 bases and J dropped 5; count of bases not matched to a gene: 8. The germline V gene has CDR1 LGHNA and CDR2 YSLEER. The CDR3 has 15 residues. Here the CDR3 reads CASSLSRDRETEAFF. The CDR3, as DNA: TGCGCCAGCAGCCTGAGCCGGGACAGGGAGACTGAAGCTTTCTTT.

The V and J genes are TRBV12-3 or TRBV12-4 and TRBJ1-5; D unresolved. There are 13 residues in the CDR3. Trimming shortened V by 4 bases and J by 7 bases, and 11 bases separated the two germline ends. CDR3 sequence: CASSYRARQPQHF. CDR3 bases: TGTGCCAGCAGTTATAGGGCCCGCCAGCCCCAGCATTTT.

This clone was found a few times. The V gene is TRBV20-1, the J gene TRBJ1-5; TRBD1 might be the D (6 bases). Germline CDR1 and CDR2: DFQATT and SNEGSKA (reference sequence). Trimming removed 3 bases from V and 5 bases from J, with 20 bases in between. The CDR3 is 16 residues long. Here the CDR3 reads CSASEGGERSDQPQHF. CDR3 coding DNA: TGCAGTGCTAGTGAGGGGGGCGAAAGGTCGGATCAGCCCCAGCATTTT.

This clone was seen once. This chain connects TRBV28 to TRBJ2-3, with D perhaps matching TRBD2 (7 bases). V lost 7 bases, J lost 3 bases, and 11 bases lay in between. The CDR3 consists of 13 residues. The germline V gene encodes CDR1 MDHEN and CDR2 SYDVKM. In nucleotides, the CDR3 is TGTGCCAGCACGGGGGGCTCGACAGATACGCAGTATTTT. It translates to CASTGGSTDTQYF.

This clone was counted between two and nine times. The V and J genes are TRBV6-1 and TRBJ2-7; D is possibly TRBD2 (6 bases). CDR3 size: 15 residues. CDR1 is MNHNS, CDR2 SASEGT, per germline. The germline V and J ends were trimmed by 2 bases and 5 bases, with 16 bases remaining between them. CDR3: CASSENPGGIHEQYF. CDR3 coding DNA: TGTGCCAGCAGTGAAAACCCTGGGGGGATCCACGAGCAGTACTTC.

This chain links TRBV18 with TRBJ2-4, with D possibly TRBD2 on 6 matching bases. The CDR3 spans 14 residues. The germline V gene has CDR1 KGHSH and CDR2 LQKENI. The V end was cut by 3 bases, the J end by 8 bases, with 14 bases between. This CDR3 reads CASSPKLAWDIQYF. Here the CDR3 DNA reads TGTGCCAGCTCACCTAAACTAGCCTGGGACATTCAGTACTTC.

The V call is TRBV6-5, the J call TRBJ1-2, with a tentative D call TRBD1 (5 bases). From germline, CDR1 is MNHEY and CDR2 SVGAGI. The germline V and J ends were trimmed by 4 bases and 7 bases, with 19 bases remaining between them. The CDR3 extends over 15 amino acids. The DNA of the CDR3 is TGTGCCAGCAGTTCAACACCTAGGGGTCGGATTGGCTACACCTTC. Its protein is CASSSTPRGRIGYTF.

The chain has TRBV27 and TRBJ2-3, with D possibly matching TRBD2 (6 bases). Trimming removed 4 bases from V and 3 bases from J, with 11 bases in between. This CDR3 has 14 amino acids. Per the germline V gene, CDR1 is MNHEY and CDR2 is SMNVEV (reference sequence). The CDR3 nucleotides are TGTGCCAGCAGTTCCGGGACTTTGACAGATACGCAGTATTTT. It yields the protein CASSSGTLTDTQYF.

The CDR3 here is CASSQDPGASNQPQHF. DNA for the CDR3: TGCGCCAGCAGCCAAGATCCAGGGGCTAGCAATCAGCCCCAGCATTTT. This chain connects TRBV4-3 to TRBJ1-5, with D maybe TRBD1 (6 bases). The germline V gene encodes CDR1 LGHNA and CDR2 YSLEER. Trimming took 0 bases from V and 0 from J, leaving 9 bases between them. CDR3 length equals 16 residues.

The chain uses TRBV15 and TRBJ1-1; D remains ambiguous. Germline CDR1 is LNHNV and CDR2 is YYDKDF (reference sequence). The CDR3 has 14 amino acids. V lost 1 base to trimming and J lost 1 base, with 7 bases between them. The CDR3 loop reads CATSRGRTNTEAFF. Written as DNA, the CDR3 is TGTGCCACCAGCAGAGGCCGGACGAACACTGAAGCTTTCTTT.

The chain couples TRBV4-2 to TRBJ2-3, with 13 bases identical to TRBD2. Germline V gene data show CDR1 as LGHNA and CDR2 as YNFKEQ. V was pared by 4 bases and J by 6 bases, with 4 bases of the junction left unmatched. CDR3 length: 15 amino acids. Here the CDR3 reads CASSPPTSGRDTQYF. The DNA of the CDR3 is TGTGCCAGCAGCCCTCCGACTAGCGGGAGGGATACGCAGTATTTT.

This clone was counted a single time. V gene TRBV7-3 combines with J gene TRBJ2-3; 8 bases map to TRBD1. The CDR3 contains 15 residues. V shed 3 bases and J 2 bases; nucleotides not matched to a gene: 4. Germline V gives CDR1 SGHTA, CDR2 FQGTGA. The CDR3 DNA is TGTGCCAGCAGCTTCGGACAGGGATTCACAGATACGCAGTATTTT. Translating it yields CASSFGQGFTDTQYF.

This clone appeared once. The chain has TRBV5-1 and TRBJ2-5; possibly TRBD2 for D (5 bases). Deletions cut 2 bases from V and 0 bases from J, with 11 bases between. Germline loops: CDR1 SGHRS, CDR2 YFSETQ. The CDR3 contains 15 residues. The CDR3 DNA reads TGCGCCAGCAGCTTCACGGGAATGAACCAAGAGACCCAGTACTTC. Protein sequence: CASSFTGMNQETQYF.

The chain employs TRBV5-1 and TRBJ2-5; D might be TRBD2 (6 bases). The germline V and J ends were trimmed by 1 base and 4 bases, with 14 bases remaining between them. Germline-derived CDR1 and CDR2 are SGHRS and YFSETQ. This CDR3 has 15 residues. CDR3 sequence (DNA): TGCGCCAGCAGCTTGTCTCGGGAGTATGGAGAGACCCAGTACTTC. Residues: CASSLSREYGETQYF.

The V gene is TRBV5-1, the J gene TRBJ2-2; D possibly uses TRBD1 or TRBD2 (5 bases each). The V and J ends lost 0 bases and 5 bases respectively, with 11 bases between them. Germline CDR1 is SGHRS and CDR2 is YFSETQ. This CDR3 contains 15 residues. The CDR3 sequence is CASSLGGTGTGELFF. DNA for the CDR3: TGCGCCAGCAGCTTGGGTGGGACCGGTACCGGGGAGCTGTTTTTT.

The rearrangement uses TRBV9 and TRBJ2-3, with 10 bases that match TRBD2. Looked up from germline, CDR1 is SGDLS and CDR2 is YYNGEE. With 6 bases clipped from V and 0 bases from J, the junction kept 4 bases outside the gene matches. This CDR3 is built from 15 residues. The CDR3 protein is CASNELAGSTDTQYF. CDR3 coding DNA: TGTGCCAGCAACGAACTAGCGGGGAGCACAGATACGCAGTATTTT.

The chain links TRBV15 to TRBJ1-1; D is uncertain. The V end lost 3 bases, the J end lost 1 base, and 12 bases lay between the germline ends. This CDR3 has 15 amino acids. The germline V gene encodes CDR1 LNHNV and CDR2 YYDKDF (reference sequence). CDR3 residues: CATSSSDRPNTEAFF. In DNA, the CDR3 is TGTGCCACCAGCAGCTCGGACCGACCGAACACTGAAGCTTTCTTT.

V usage is TRBV24-1 and J usage is TRBJ2-1; D might be TRBD1 (5 bases). The V gene lost 10 bases and the J gene lost 0 bases, with 15 bases spanning the gap. This CDR3 comprises 15 residues. CDR1 is KGHDR and CDR2 is SFDVKD in the germline V gene. The CDR3, as DNA: TGTGCCACAGGGAAGGGGTTAAGCTCCTACAATGAGCAGTTCTTC. Protein sequence: CATGKGLSSYNEQFF.

This clone was recorded only once. The V call is TRBV10-3, the J call TRBJ2-7; 9 bases line up with TRBD1. Germline CDR1 and CDR2: ENHRY and SYGVKD. After removal of 10 bases from V and 7 bases from J, the junction contained 11 bases not matched to a gene. The CDR3 has 13 amino acids. The CDR3 reads CASTQGAMYEQYF. CDR3 in DNA: TGTGCCAGTACACAGGGGGCTATGTATGAGCAGTACTTC.

The chain recombines TRBV18 with TRBJ1-4; no clear D. Germline CDR1 and CDR2: KGHSH and LQKENI. The CDR3 covers 17 residues. The V end was cut by 0 bases, the J end by 0 bases, with 11 bases between. The CDR3 bases are TGTGCCAGCTCACCACCCCTCGGTCCAGCAACTAATGAAAAACTGTTTTTT. Protein product: CASSPPLGPATNEKLFF.

The V gene is TRBV6-5, the J gene TRBJ2-1; TRBD2 aligns across 9 bases. With 8 bases clipped from V and 0 bases from J, the junction kept 2 bases outside the gene matches. Germline lookup yields CDR1 MNHEY and CDR2 SVGAGI. The length of the CDR3 is 14 residues. The CDR3 coding sequence is TGTGCCAGCCAGCGGGGGGCCTCCTACAATGAGCAGTTCTTC. It specifies CASQRGASYNEQFF.

The V and J genes are TRBV5-1 and TRBJ2-6; D gene ambiguous. Germline CDR1 SGHRS, CDR2 YFSETQ. V lost 3 bases to trimming and J lost 0 bases, with 7 bases between them. The CDR3 totals 15 residues. CDR3 DNA: TGCGCCAGCAGCTCATCCCCCTCTGGGGCCAACGTCCTGACTTTC. It encodes CASSSSPSGANVLTF.